This T cell receptor beta chain was sequenced in a study of T cell responses to AZD1222 COVID-19 vaccine. The assay was immunoSEQ multiplex PCR, and TCRdb's table has in-frame clones only and misses some. The sample carries 130,000 to 150,000 clones, about 91% recorded once. The CDR3 runs 20 residues. Germline-derived CDR1 and CDR2 are SGHNT and YYREEE (reference sequence). With 4 bases clipped from V and 7 bases from J, the junction kept 24 bases outside the gene matches. The sequence came from an adult in good health. The starting material was peripheral blood, obtained on day 0 of AZD1222 vaccination. V gene TRBV5-4 combines with J gene TRBJ2-1; the match to TRBD2 covers 9 bases. CDR3 loop: CASSPRGAGGRSGSQNEQFF. CDR3 bases: TGTGCCAGCAGCCCAAGGGGCGCGGGGGGGCGCAGTGGGTCTCAGAATGAGCAGTTCTTC.